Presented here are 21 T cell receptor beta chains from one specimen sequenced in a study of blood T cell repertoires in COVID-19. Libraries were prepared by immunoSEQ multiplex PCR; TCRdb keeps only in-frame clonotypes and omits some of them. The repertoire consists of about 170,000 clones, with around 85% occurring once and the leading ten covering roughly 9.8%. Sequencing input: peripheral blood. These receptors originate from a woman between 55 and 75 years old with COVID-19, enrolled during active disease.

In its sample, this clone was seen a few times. The CDR3: CASSSWRDQETQYF. The CDR3 nucleotides read TGTGCCAGCAGCTCATGGAGGGACCAAGAGACCCAGTACTTC. The chain uses TRBV5-4 and TRBJ2-5; D is possibly TRBD2 (6 bases). Germline V gene sequence: CDR1 SGHNT, CDR2 YYREEE (reference sequence). V lost 3 bases and J lost 0, with 9 bases in between. This CDR3 is 14 amino acids long.

CDR3 residues: CASSPTGVNGYTF. The CDR3 nucleotides read TGTGCCAGCAGCCCCACCGGAGTTAATGGCTACACCTTC. The chain carries TRBV6-5 and TRBJ1-2; no firm D call. The ends were cut back, 6 bases at V and 6 bases at J, with 14 bases in the middle. CDR1 is MNHEY and CDR2 is SVGAGI in the germline V gene. The CDR3 loop spans 13 amino acids.

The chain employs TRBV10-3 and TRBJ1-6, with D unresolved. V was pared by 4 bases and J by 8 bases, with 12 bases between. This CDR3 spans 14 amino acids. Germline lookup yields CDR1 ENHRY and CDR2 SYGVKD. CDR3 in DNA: TGTGCCATCAGTGCCCGACAAGGCGATTCACCCCTCCACTTT. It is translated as CAISARQGDSPLHF.

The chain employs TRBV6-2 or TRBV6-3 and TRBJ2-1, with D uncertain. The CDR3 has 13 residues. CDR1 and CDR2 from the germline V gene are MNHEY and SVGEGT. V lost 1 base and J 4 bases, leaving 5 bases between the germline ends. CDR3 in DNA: TGTGCCAGCAGTTACTGGAGATACAATGAGCAGTTCTTC. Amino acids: CASSYWRYNEQFF.

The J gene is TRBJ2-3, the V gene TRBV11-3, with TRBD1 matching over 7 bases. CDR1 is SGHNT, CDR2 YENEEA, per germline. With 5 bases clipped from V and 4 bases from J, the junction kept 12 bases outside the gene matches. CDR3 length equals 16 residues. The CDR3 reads CASSKPAGQVPDTQYF. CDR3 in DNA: TGTGCCAGCAGCAAACCCGCAGGACAGGTTCCAGATACGCAGTATTTT.

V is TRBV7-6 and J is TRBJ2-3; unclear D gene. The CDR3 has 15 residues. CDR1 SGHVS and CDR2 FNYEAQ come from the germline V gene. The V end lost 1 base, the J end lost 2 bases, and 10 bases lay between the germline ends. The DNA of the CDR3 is TGTGCCAGCAGCTTAGGAGGTATTAACACAGATACGCAGTATTTT. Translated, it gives CASSLGGINTDTQYF.

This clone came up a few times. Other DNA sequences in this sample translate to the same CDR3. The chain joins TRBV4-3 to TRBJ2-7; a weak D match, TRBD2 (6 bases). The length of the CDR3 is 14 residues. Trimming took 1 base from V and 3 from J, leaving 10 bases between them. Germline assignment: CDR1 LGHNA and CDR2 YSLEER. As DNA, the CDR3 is TGCGCCAGCAGCCAAGCCGGGCGGGGCTACGAGCAGTACTTC. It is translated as CASSQAGRGYEQYF.

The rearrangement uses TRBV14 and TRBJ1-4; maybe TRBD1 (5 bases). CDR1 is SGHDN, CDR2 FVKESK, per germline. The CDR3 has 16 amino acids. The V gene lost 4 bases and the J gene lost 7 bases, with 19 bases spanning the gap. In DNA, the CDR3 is TGTGCCAGCAGCCTCCTGGGTCAGGGAAACGGTGAAAAACTGTTTTTT. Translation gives CASSLLGQGNGEKLFF.

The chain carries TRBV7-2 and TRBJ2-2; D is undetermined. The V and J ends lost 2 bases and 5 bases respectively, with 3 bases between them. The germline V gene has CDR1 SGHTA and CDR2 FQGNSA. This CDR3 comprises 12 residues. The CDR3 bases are TGTGCCAGCAGCTTATATACCGGGGAGCTGTTTTTT. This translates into CASSLYTGELFF.

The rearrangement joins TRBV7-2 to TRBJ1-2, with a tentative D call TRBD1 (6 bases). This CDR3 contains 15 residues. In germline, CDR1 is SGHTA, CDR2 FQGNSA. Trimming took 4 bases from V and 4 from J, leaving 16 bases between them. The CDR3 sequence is CASSYPGAPVYGYTF. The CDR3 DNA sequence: TGTGCCAGCAGCTATCCAGGGGCCCCCGTCTATGGCTACACCTTC.

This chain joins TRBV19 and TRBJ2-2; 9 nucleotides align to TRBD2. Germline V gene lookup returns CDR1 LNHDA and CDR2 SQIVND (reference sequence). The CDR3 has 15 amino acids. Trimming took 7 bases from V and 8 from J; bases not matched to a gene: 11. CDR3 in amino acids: CASKPSGDYVGELFF. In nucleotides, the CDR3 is TGTGCCAGTAAGCCTAGCGGGGACTACGTAGGGGAGCTGTTTTTT.

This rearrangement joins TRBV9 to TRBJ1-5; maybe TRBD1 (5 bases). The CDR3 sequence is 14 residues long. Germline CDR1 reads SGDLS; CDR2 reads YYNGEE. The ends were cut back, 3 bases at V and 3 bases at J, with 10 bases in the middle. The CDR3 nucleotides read TGTGCCAGCAGCGGGGGCCAACCCAATCAGCCCCAGCATTTT. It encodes CASSGGQPNQPQHF.

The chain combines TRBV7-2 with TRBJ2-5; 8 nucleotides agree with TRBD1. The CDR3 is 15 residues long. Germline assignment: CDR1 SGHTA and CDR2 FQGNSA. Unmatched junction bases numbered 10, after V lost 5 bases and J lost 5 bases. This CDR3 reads CASSPGQGDGETQYF. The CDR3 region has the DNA TGTGCCAGCAGCCCCGGACAGGGCGACGGGGAGACCCAGTACTTC.

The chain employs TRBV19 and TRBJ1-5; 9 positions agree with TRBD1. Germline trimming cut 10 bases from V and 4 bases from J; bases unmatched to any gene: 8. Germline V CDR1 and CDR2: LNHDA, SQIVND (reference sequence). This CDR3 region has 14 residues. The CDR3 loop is CATRRDRVNQPQHF. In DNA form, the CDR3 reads TGTGCCACCAGGAGGGACAGGGTAAATCAGCCCCAGCATTTT. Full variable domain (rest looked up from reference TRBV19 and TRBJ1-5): DGGITQSPKYLFRKEGQNVTLSCEQNLNHDAMYWYRQDPGQGLRLIYYSQIVNDFQKGDIAEGYSVSREKKESFPLTVTSAQKNPTAFYLCATRRDRVNQPQHFGDGTRLSIL.

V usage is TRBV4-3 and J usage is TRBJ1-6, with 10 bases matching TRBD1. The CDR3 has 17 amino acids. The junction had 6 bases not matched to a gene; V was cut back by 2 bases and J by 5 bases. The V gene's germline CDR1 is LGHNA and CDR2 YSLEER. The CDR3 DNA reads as TGCGCCAGCAGCCAAACGGGGACAGGGGCCAATAATTCACCCCTCCACTTT. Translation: CASSQTGTGANNSPLHF.

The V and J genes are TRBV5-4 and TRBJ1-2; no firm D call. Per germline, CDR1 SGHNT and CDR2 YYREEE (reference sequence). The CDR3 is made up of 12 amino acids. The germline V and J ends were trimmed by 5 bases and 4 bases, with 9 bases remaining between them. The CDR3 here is CASSQETYGYTF. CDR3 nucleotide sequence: TGTGCCAGCAGTCAGGAAACCTATGGCTACACCTTC.

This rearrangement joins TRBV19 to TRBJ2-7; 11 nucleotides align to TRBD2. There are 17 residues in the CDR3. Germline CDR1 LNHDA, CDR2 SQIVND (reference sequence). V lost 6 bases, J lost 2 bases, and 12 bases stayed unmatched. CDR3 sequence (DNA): TGTGCCAGTAGCAAAGGGTCCACTAGCGGGAGCGCCTACGAGCAGTACTTC. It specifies CASSKGSTSGSAYEQYF.

CDR3 DNA sequence: TGTGCCAGCAGTCCCCGGACAGGGGGGAACACTGAAGCTTTCTTT. As protein: CASSPRTGGNTEAFF. This chain links TRBV6-5 with TRBJ1-1; TRBD1 matches 10 bases. The V segment lost 5 bases and the J segment 1 base; nucleotides outside the gene matches: 4. Germline CDR1 is MNHEY and CDR2 is SVGAGI. The CDR3 runs to 15 residues.

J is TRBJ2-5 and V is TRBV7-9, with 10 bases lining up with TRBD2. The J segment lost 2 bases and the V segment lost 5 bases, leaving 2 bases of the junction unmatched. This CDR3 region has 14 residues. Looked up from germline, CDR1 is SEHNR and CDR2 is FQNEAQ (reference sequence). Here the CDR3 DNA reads TGTGCCAGCAGCCGGACTAGCGGACAAGAGACCCAGTACTTC. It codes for CASSRTSGQETQYF.

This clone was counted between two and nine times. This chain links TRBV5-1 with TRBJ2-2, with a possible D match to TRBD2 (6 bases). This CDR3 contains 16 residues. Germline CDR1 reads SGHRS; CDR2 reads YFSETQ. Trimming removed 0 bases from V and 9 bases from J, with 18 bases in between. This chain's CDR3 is CASSLAEGSPKRELFF. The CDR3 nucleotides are TGCGCCAGCAGCTTGGCGGAGGGGTCCCCTAAAAGGGAGCTGTTTTTT.

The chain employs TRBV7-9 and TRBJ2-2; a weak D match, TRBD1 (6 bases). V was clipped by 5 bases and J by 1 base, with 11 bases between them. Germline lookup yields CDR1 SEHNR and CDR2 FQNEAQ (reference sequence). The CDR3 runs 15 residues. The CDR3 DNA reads TGTGCCAGCAGCGCCCCGGGACAGAACACCGGGGAGCTGTTTTTT. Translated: CASSAPGQNTGELFF.